This TCR beta chain comes out of a study of T cell responses to AZD1222 COVID-19 vaccine. Only in-frame clones appear in the TCRdb table, and some are missing; sequencing was by immunoSEQ multiplex PCR. The sample lists some 50,000 clones; about 91% were seen once. Pooled samples include second doses given at about 4 or 12 weeks. The sequences come from peripheral blood, collected 28 days after the second AZD1222 dose. The sequence derives from an adult who received the AZD1222 COVID-19 vaccine.

CDR3 nucleotide sequence: TGTGTCGTGGGTATTAGCGATACGCAGTATTTT. Translation gives CVVGISDTQYF. This rearrangement joins TRBV3-1 (or the pseudogene TRBV3-2) to TRBJ2-3; no firm D call. Germline loops: CDR1 LGHDT, CDR2 YNNKEL (reference sequence). The CDR3 length is 11 residues.